Listed below are T cell receptor beta chains from one sample, sequenced in a study of shared clonotypes between healthy human individuals. The assay was immunoSEQ multiplex PCR, and TCRdb's table has in-frame clones only and misses some. The data show some 2,400,000 clones, 90% to 96% seen once. The sample consisted of naive CD4+ T cells sorted from blood. These receptors all stem from a young man in good health. Both conserved end residues are part of each CDR3. D genes are given only for firm matches. Clone size is given for some rows only: seen once, a few or many times, or a class if the clone is expanded.

V	J	D	size	CDR3	DNA
TRBV4-2	TRBJ1-5	TRBD1	once	CASSHGDRDGQPQHF	TGTGCCAGCAGCCACGGGGACAGGGACGGTCAGCCCCAGCATTTT
TRBV7-6	TRBJ2-1	TRBD1	.	CASSATTGGSHNEQFF	TGTGCCAGCAGCGCGACAACAGGGGGCTCGCACAATGAGCAGTTCTTC
TRBV5-4	TRBJ2-7	TRBD1	.	CASSPGTEIYEQYF	TGTGCCAGCAGCCCCGGGACAGAGATCTACGAGCAGTACTTC
TRBV5-1	TRBJ2-7	.	.	CASSSGRSYEQYF	TGCGCCAGCAGCTCGGGACGCTCCTACGAGCAGTACTTC
TRBV19	TRBJ2-7	TRBD1	.	CASSHPGQGTGEQYF	TGTGCCAGTAGCCACCCGGGACAGGGAACTGGCGAGCAGTACTTC
TRBV7-2	TRBJ2-5	TRBD2	.	CASSLRLAGSGWQETQYF	TGTGCCAGCAGCCTCCGACTAGCGGGAAGCGGTTGGCAAGAGACCCAGTACTTC
TRBV10-1	TRBJ2-1	.	.	CASSSRASNEQFF	TGCGCCAGCAGCTCTAGAGCATCGAATGAGCAGTTCTTC
TRBV28	TRBJ2-7	.	once	CASSPPEGAKYEQYF	TGTGCCAGCAGTCCCCCCGAGGGTGCAAAGTACGAGCAGTACTTC
TRBV5-4	TRBJ1-2	TRBD1	.	CASSSGTGGRLVYGYTF	TGTGCCAGCAGCTCCGGGACAGGGGGGCGCTTGGTCTATGGCTACACCTTC
TRBV6-1	TRBJ2-7	TRBD1	.	CASRAGTGFYEQYF	TGTGCCAGCAGAGCCGGGACAGGGTTTTACGAGCAGTACTTC
TRBV27	TRBJ2-5	.	.	CASRAPSPGAQYF	TGTGCCAGCCGGGCACCTAGTCCTGGGGCCCAGTACTTC
TRBV19	TRBJ2-7	TRBD1	once	CASSTHRQGEQYF	TGTGCCAGTAGTACCCATCGACAGGGGGAACAGTACTTC
TRBV27	TRBJ2-5	.	.	CASSLWGYQETQYF	TGTGCCAGCAGTTTATGGGGCTACCAAGAGACCCAGTACTTC
TRBV25-1	TRBJ1-5	.	.	CASSAREFNQPQHF	TGTGCCAGCAGTGCTCGGGAATTCAATCAGCCCCAGCATTTT
TRBV4-3	TRBJ2-2	TRBD1	once	CASSQKEDRSLRELFF	TGCGCCAGCAGCCAAAAGGAGGACAGGTCTCTCCGGGAGCTGTTTTTT
TRBV11-2	TRBJ2-2	TRBD1	.	CASSGQVLNTGELFF	TGTGCCAGCAGCGGACAGGTCCTGAACACCGGGGAGCTGTTTTTT
TRBV19	TRBJ2-3	TRBD2	.	CASSMKSGRASVYGDTQYF	TGTGCCAGTAGTATGAAAAGCGGGAGGGCCTCAGTCTATGGAGATACGCAGTATTTT
TRBV10-3	TRBJ1-3	.	once	CAISEHEGNTIYF	TGTGCCATCAGTGAGCATGAAGGAAACACCATATATTTT
TRBV28	TRBJ1-1	.	.	CASSLHGQAAEAFF	TGTGCCAGCAGTTTACATGGGCAGGCGGCTGAAGCTTTCTTT
TRBV19	TRBJ2-4	.	once	CASVGLGDIQYF	TGTGCCAGCGTCGGATTGGGTGACATTCAGTACTTC
TRBV2	TRBJ2-3	.	.	CASSEGGAGTDTQYF	TGTGCCAGCAGTGAAGGGGGGGCCGGCACAGATACGCAGTATTTT
TRBV6-1	TRBJ1-2	.	.	CASDTGFAYGYTF	TGTGCCAGCGACACGGGGTTCGCCTATGGCTACACCTTC
TRBV2	TRBJ1-5	.	.	CASSRQTYQPQHF	TGTGCCAGCAGTAGACAGACCTATCAGCCCCAGCATTTT
TRBV5-6	TRBJ2-3	TRBD1	.	CASSLTRGLNTQYF	TGTGCCAGCAGCTTGACCAGGGGGCTAAATACGCAGTATTTT
TRBV10-3	TRBJ2-2	TRBD2	.	CAISPTSGKGTGELFF	TGTGCCATCAGCCCGACTAGCGGGAAAGGTACCGGGGAGCTGTTTTTT
TRBV5-1	TRBJ2-3	TRBD2	.	CASSRTGLATSTDTQYF	TGCGCCAGCAGCCGGACGGGACTAGCGACTAGCACAGATACGCAGTATTTT
TRBV2	TRBJ2-3	TRBD2	.	CASSLTSGSSDTQYF	TGTGCCAGCAGCCTGACTAGCGGGAGCTCAGATACGCAGTATTTT
TRBV7-8	TRBJ1-3	.	.	CASSQRDIPGNTIYF	TGTGCCAGCAGCCAGCGGGACATACCTGGAAACACCATATATTTT
TRBV30	TRBJ2-4	.	.	CAWSVPPLVIQYF	TGTGCCTGGAGTGTCCCCCCCCTGGTCATTCAGTACTTC
TRBV30	TRBJ2-2	TRBD2	once	CAWLAGGPTGELFF	TGTGCCTGGTTAGCGGGAGGGCCCACCGGGGAGCTGTTTTTT
TRBV6-6	TRBJ2-2	.	.	CASSYGQSHTGELFF	TGTGCCAGCAGTTACGGACAGTCCCACACCGGGGAGCTGTTTTTT
TRBV5-6	TRBJ2-1	.	.	CASSFLGNEQFF	TGTGCCAGCAGCTTTCTAGGGAATGAGCAGTTCTTC
TRBV7-3	TRBJ2-5	.	.	CASSLSKEYQETQYF	TGTGCCAGCAGCCTCTCCAAAGAGTACCAAGAGACCCAGTACTTC
TRBV6-1	TRBJ1-2	.	once	CASSEPDSVPIRYTF	TGTGCCAGCAGTGAACCCGACAGTGTCCCCATTCGCTACACCTTC
TRBV19	TRBJ1-5	.	.	CASMGVDVSNQPQHF	TGTGCCAGCATGGGGGTGGACGTTAGCAATCAGCCCCAGCATTTT
TRBV7-2	TRBJ2-7	.	.	CASSFGGQRYEQYF	TGTGCCAGCAGCTTTGGGGGGCAAAGGTACGAGCAGTACTTC
TRBV30	TRBJ2-7	.	.	CAWSSGSNYEQYF	TGTGCCTGGAGCTCGGGGAGTAACTACGAGCAGTACTTC
TRBV7-6	TRBJ2-1	TRBD1	.	CASSPGTGGSYNEQFF	TGTGCCAGCAGCCCTGGGACAGGGGGCTCCTACAATGAGCAGTTCTTC
TRBV30	TRBJ2-1	.	.	CAWSNWRGYNEQFF	TGTGCCTGGAGTAACTGGAGGGGATACAATGAGCAGTTCTTC
TRBV25-1	TRBJ2-5	.	.	CASSAGGGETQYF	TGTGCCAGCAGTGCGGGGGGCGGGGAGACCCAGTACTTC
TRBV18	TRBJ2-7	.	.	CASSPRVRGEYEQYF	TGTGCCAGCTCACCTCGGGTTCGTGGGGAATACGAGCAGTACTTC
TRBV11-3	TRBJ2-3	.	.	CASSLEGREEDTQYF	TGTGCCAGCAGCTTAGAAGGCAGGGAAGAAGATACGCAGTATTTT
TRBV2	TRBJ1-4	TRBD1	.	CATQTGLDGKLFF	TGTGCCACACAGACAGGGTTAGACGGAAAACTGTTTTTT